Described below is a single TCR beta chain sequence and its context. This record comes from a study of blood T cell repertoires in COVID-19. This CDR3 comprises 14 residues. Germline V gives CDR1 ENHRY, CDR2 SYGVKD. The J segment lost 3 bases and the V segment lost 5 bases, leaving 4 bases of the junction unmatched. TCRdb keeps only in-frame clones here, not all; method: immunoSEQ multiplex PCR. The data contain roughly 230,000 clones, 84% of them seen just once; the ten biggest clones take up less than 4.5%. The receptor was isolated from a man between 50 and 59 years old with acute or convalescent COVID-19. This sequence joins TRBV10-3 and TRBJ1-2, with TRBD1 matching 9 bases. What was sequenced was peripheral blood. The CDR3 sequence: CAISRTGGDYGYTF. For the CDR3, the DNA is TGTGCCATCAGTCGCACAGGGGGCGACTATGGCTACACCTTC.